This T cell receptor (beta chain) was profiled in a study of blood T cell repertoires in COVID-19 (TCRdb year 2020). With respect to the entire study: Samples covering the acute and convalescent phases of COVID-19 were provided by collaborators in the United States, Italy and Spain. The material from the prospective study consisted of cDNA or gDNA derived from T cells, B-cell-depleted T cells, or PBMCs. The dataset comprised deeply sampled blood TCRbeta repertoires from subjects exposed to, actively infected with, or recovered from COVID-19. The repertoires were released in a freely available public database meant as a resource for research on the immune response to SARS-CoV-2. Samples were obtained from the ongoing ImmuneRACE study (first 160 participants) and from 950 to 1,500 subjects provided by 6 global collaborators. The sample metadata nearly always contained a de-identified subject ID, COVID-19 status, age in years and sex. Where available, HLA class I and class II types were taken from metadata supplied by the sample provider and were not determined by assay-based typing. The full study reports these points: The amount of clinical and demographic metadata varied by source and participant and was provided uncurated.

CDR1 and CDR2 are read off the germline V gene as SGDLS and YYNGEE. The trim is 3 bases for V and 8 bases for J, with a gap of 17 bases between the germline ends. Its CDR3 holds 14 amino acids, cysteine through phenylalanine. Of all the DNA, just the CDR3 is kept, 42 bases in frame from base 1. The collaborating institutions used their own protocols to collect whole blood in K2EDTA tubes. Collaborator samples were shipped for TCRbeta analysis as frozen whole blood, isolated PBMCs, or DNA extracted from either sample type. As for this clone: Its antigen is not yet known. No much larger clone exists at a distance of one base, and base qualities are not known.

TCRbeta CDR3 regions were amplified from genomic DNA using the immunoSEQ Assay, a bias-controlled multiplex PCR. The authors processed their data as follows. Within the assay, amplification of reference gene primers was used to estimate how many nucleated cells each sample contained. To quantify the absolute abundance of each unique TCRbeta CDR3 rearrangement, sequence reads were collapsed and filtered. For each sample, productive Simpson clonality was calculated by taking the square root of Simpson's diversity index across productive rearrangements. TCRdb carries this immuneACCESS record with in-frame sequences only. Its versions omit some clonotypes, under half of them owing to an unresolved V gene in the studies checked, with the rest unexplained. The V and J calls and clone size are taken from that table; D and trimming were inferred from the DNA. Across this sample there are 130,000 to 150,000 clones, with 80% seen only once. Clones ranked in the top ten supply roughly 5.3% of the sample.

Sequenced material: peripheral blood. Here the chain combines TRBV9 and TRBJ1-2, and TRBD1 may be the D gene, going by 6 matching bases. The receptor was isolated from a woman between 50 and 59 years old with acute or convalescent COVID-19. The DNA is TGTGCCAGCAGCGGACGACAGGTATCTGACGGCTACACCTTC. Its translation is CASSGRQVSDGYTF.